The sequence of this T cell receptor (beta chain) was determined in a study of T-cell reconstitution after alpha-beta-depleted transplantation in children (dated by TCRdb to the mid-2010s). In the study overall: Using TCR repertoire profiling, the study followed T-cell immune reconstitution in a quantitative way in children after TCRalphabeta/CD19-depleted allogeneic hematopoietic cell transplantation.

The receptor library was made with PCR. The reads were generated on an Illumina HiSeq 2500. TCR library preparation used molecular barcoding, with unique molecular identifiers applied to normalize quantification of the TCRbeta repertoire. Through fastp at Q25 and MiXCR, TCRdb rebuilt clones from the public reads, retaining in-frame beta chains. One record per CDR3 amino acid sequence lists the most common genes and DNA. This sample comprises a few hundred thousand distinct CDR3 sequences, over 10% of them detected only once. 2% to 2.5% of the sample is held by the ten biggest clonotypes. The sample's treatment or condition, from its label and the paper: allogeneic hematopoietic cell transplantation with graft depleted of TCRalphabeta T cells and CD19 B cells. Transplant recipients were children who received TCRalphabeta/CD19-depleted allogeneic hematopoietic cell grafts. The investigation overall reported the following: In some patients, high TCRbeta diversity at day 60 was attributed to recipient T cells and intrathymic progenitors that had survived conditioning. About two months after transplant, the apparently early recovery of alphabetaT-cell counts reportedly depended on just several hundred clones that had expanded rapidly and came from non-depleted graft cells. Over the following months the frequencies of hyperexpanded clones went down, and after one year T-cell counts and TCRbeta diversity were mostly credited to newly produced T cells.

This clonotype was seen a handful of times. It has no known antigen specificity. Per-base quality was not reported, and no clone a single base away is much larger than it. CDR1 and CDR2 are read off the germline V gene as SGDLS and YYNGEE. From cysteine to phenylalanine, the CDR3 is 17 amino acids long. CDR3 DNA only is kept here, 51 bases in frame from base 1. V loses 0 bases, J loses 3 bases, and the germline ends lie 13 bases apart. The rearranged chain carries TRBV9 and TRBJ2-6; a weak D assignment points to TRBD2 (5 bases agree). This clonotype was sampled from a male patient aged 5 to 17 who had a stem cell transplant for acute myeloid leukemia, so the T cells may come from the graft donor. The source material was PBMCs, mostly from graft donor cells, sampled 360 days after TCRalphabeta/CD19-depleted stem cell transplant. The DNA is as follows: TGTGCCAGCAGCGTAGTCAAAGGGAGAGTTGGGGCCAACGTCCTGACTTTC. Its translation is CASSVVKGRVGANVLTF.